This T cell receptor (beta chain) came from a study of blood T cell repertoires in COVID-19. Study at large: In each case, the material was cDNA or gDNA derived from T cells, B-cell-depleted T cells, or PBMCs.

Per the original methods: Reference gene primer amplification in the assay estimated nucleated cell counts. Generated by immunoSEQ multiplex PCR, the TCRdb table keeps only in-frame clones and is missing some. V and J calls and clone size follow that table, whereas D and trimming were derived from the DNA. The sample lists fewer than 400,000 clones; approximately 88% were seen once. V gave up 4 bases and J gave up 4 bases; unmatched junction bases: 15. CDR3 length: 17 residues. CDR1 and CDR2 (germline): LGHDT, YNNKEL (reference sequence). Either two negative PCRs, clearance, or symptom resolution qualified Cohort 3 donors as recovered.

Material: PBMCs or T cells enriched from blood (not recorded which). The receptor comes from a man under 40 who had recovered from COVID-19. The chain recombines TRBV3-1 (or the pseudogene TRBV3-2) with TRBJ1-2; 7 bases agree with TRBD1. CDR3 bases: TGTGCCAGCAGCCTCAAGGTCCGGGACCACAGGGGCTATGGCTACACCTTC. Its translation: CASSLKVRDHRGYGYTF.